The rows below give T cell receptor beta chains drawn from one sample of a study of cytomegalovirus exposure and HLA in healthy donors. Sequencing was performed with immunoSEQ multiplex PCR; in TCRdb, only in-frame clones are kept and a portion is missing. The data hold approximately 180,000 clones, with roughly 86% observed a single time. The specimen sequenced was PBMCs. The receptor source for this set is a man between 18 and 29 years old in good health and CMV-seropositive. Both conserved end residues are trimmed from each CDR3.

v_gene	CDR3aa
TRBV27	ASSFGDRGGGNEKLF
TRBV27	ASSHSGGAMAKMFQY
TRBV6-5	ASSIAERTTDTQY
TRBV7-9	ASSPRQGTGELF
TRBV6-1	ASSASTGYGYT
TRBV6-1	ASSEPRVSSDTEAF
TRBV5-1	ASSPSGRSTNEKLF
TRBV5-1	ASSLALGSSYNEQF
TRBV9	ASGQGSSYEQY
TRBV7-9	ASSLVDSRVGGYT
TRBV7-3	ASSTDHNNEQF
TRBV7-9	ASSLAHTAEAF
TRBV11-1	ASSPFGTTTDTQY
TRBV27	ASSLGGSSYEQY
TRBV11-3	ASSLGGHNTGELF
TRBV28	ASSFPYGQY
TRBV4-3	ASSQEGAYYNEQF
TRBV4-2	ASTSGNEQF
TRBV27	ASSPGTDYYGYT
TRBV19	ASSWGQNEQF
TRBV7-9	ASSLVRGANVLT
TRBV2	ASSGTGGYEQY
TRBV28	ASTSGMGTGNNQPQH
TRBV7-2	ASSPFNSPLH
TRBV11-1	ASSYDRNTEAF
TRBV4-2	ASSQEGQGQLYGYT
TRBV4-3	ASSQSFGGGFRPEQY
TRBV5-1	ASSLVQLNTEAF
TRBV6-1	ASSEIQRNQPQH
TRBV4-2	ASSPLNGEQY
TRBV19	ASKFSGVYNEQF
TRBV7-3	ASSPTGLQETQY
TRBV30	AWSVAGGEQF